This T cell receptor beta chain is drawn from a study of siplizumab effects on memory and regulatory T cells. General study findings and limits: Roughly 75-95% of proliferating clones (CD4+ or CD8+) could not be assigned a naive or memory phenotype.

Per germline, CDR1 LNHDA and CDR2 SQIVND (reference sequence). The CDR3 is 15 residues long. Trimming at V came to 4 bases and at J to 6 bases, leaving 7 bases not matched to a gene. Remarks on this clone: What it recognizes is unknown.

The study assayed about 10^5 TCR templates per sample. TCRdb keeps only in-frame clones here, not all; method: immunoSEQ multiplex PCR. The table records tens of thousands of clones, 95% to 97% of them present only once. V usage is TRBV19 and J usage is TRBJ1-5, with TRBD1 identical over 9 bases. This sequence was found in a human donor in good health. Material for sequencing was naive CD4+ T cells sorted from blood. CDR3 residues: CASSRQGEGGQPQHF. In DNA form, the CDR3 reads TGTGCCAGTAGTAGACAGGGGGAGGGGGGTCAGCCCCAGCATTTT.